Listed below are T cell receptor beta chains from one sample, sequenced in a study of blood T cell repertoires in COVID-19. Here immunoSEQ multiplex PCR was the method, and the copy in TCRdb shows in-frame clones only, minus some. The sample holds more than 70,000 clones, 85% seen once. Sequenced: peripheral blood. These receptors came from a man aged 60 to 75 with acute or convalescent COVID-19. Each CDR3 is given without its conserved first and last residue. D genes are given only for firm matches.

v_gene,d_gene,j_gene,CDR3aa
TRBV3-1/TRBV3-2,.,TRBJ2-5,ASSPTAGQETQY
TRBV6-2/TRBV6-3,TRBD2,TRBJ2-2,ASSSSGNTGELF
TRBV11-3,.,TRBJ2-2,ASSPQANTGELF
TRBV5-1,.,TRBJ1-4,ASSLEIGREKLF
TRBV7-9,TRBD2,TRBJ2-7,ASIASGSSYEQY
TRBV6-6,.,TRBJ1-5,ASSHSVGGQPQH
TRBV7-8,.,TRBJ2-7,ASSSMSRVTYEQY
TRBV11-3,TRBD2,TRBJ2-5,ASSFGHSGVETQY
TRBV27,TRBD1,TRBJ2-7,ASTSRGDRATYEQY
TRBV7-2,TRBD2,TRBJ2-7,ASSLGLAGGKQY
TRBV3-1/TRBV3-2,.,TRBJ1-5,ANLISPGTKRNQPQH
TRBV3-1/TRBV3-2,.,TRBJ2-7,ASSQESNAYEQY
TRBV5-1,TRBD1,TRBJ1-1,ASTQKGTGGGLNTEAF
TRBV30,.,TRBJ1-2,AWRGVFMSYT
TRBV11-2,.,TRBJ1-1,ASSLTVSGSFSGLTEAF
TRBV7-2,.,TRBJ2-3,ASSSRDKLWTQY
TRBV27,TRBD2,TRBJ2-7,ASSLWGGLAGTSYEQY
TRBV7-6,TRBD2,TRBJ2-3,AVGLAGGGDTQY
TRBV7-8,.,TRBJ2-2,ASSLSAGFIGELF
TRBV5-1,TRBD1,TRBJ2-7,ASSIGTGEYEQY
TRBV27,.,TRBJ2-5,ASSLLTGSSLHQETQY
TRBV30,.,TRBJ2-5,AWSLGRRETQY
TRBV6-5,.,TRBJ1-2,ASSYNSAGLDHGYT
TRBV9,TRBD1,TRBJ2-2,ASSPRTGGFTGELF
TRBV5-5,TRBD2,TRBJ2-1,ASSTPGTTNNEQF
TRBV5-1,.,TRBJ2-1,ASSFLNEQF
TRBV7-2,TRBD2,TRBJ2-7,ASSIRTSGAYEQY
TRBV5-1,TRBD1,TRBJ1-2,ASSFGTAYGYT
TRBV19,TRBD1,TRBJ1-1,ASRYRGVNTEAF
TRBV10-2,TRBD1,TRBJ1-1,ASSELHTGVGGTEAF
TRBV19,TRBD2,TRBJ2-7,ASNKGLADAYEQY
TRBV12-5,.,TRBJ2-4,ASGLVSRLNIQY
TRBV6-2/TRBV6-3,.,TRBJ2-3,ASSYRPLGGGLTDTQY
TRBV30,.,TRBJ1-1,AWSRQGGTEAF
TRBV19,.,TRBJ1-2,ASSKLQGIGYT
TRBV2,.,TRBJ1-1,ASNRGGANTEAF
TRBV19,.,TRBJ2-7,ASSISRGSYEQY
TRBV5-1,TRBD2,TRBJ2-3,ASSLSVAGGPDTQY
TRBV4-2,.,TRBJ1-1,ASKQDPGNTEAF
TRBV19,TRBD2,TRBJ2-7,ASSIYSGRALTYEQY